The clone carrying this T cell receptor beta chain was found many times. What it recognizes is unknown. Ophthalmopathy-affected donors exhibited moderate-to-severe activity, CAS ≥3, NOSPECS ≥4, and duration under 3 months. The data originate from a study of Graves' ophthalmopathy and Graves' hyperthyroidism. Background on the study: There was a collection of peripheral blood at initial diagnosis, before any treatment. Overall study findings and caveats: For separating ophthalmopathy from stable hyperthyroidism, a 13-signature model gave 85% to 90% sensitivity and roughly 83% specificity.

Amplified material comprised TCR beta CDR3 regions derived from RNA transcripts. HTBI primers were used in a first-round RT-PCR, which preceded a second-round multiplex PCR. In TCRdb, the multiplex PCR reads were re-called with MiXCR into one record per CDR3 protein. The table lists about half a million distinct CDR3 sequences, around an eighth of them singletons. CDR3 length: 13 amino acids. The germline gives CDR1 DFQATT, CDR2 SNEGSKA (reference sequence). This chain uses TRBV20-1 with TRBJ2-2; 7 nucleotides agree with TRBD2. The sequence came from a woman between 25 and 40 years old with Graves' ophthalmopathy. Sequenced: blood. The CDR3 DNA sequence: TGCAGCTCCGGACTAGCGAACACCGGGGAGCTGTTTTTT. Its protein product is CSSGLANTGELFF.